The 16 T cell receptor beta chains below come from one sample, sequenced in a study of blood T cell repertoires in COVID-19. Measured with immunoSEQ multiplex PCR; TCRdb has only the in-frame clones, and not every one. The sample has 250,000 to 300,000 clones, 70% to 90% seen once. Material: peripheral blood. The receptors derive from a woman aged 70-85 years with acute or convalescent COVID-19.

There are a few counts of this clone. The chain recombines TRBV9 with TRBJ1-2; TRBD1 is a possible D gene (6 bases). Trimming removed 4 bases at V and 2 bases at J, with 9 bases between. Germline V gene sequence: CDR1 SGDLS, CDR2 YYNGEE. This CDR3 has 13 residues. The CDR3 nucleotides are TGTGCCAGCAGCCCGGACAGCAACTATGGCTACACCTTC. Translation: CASSPDSNYGYTF.

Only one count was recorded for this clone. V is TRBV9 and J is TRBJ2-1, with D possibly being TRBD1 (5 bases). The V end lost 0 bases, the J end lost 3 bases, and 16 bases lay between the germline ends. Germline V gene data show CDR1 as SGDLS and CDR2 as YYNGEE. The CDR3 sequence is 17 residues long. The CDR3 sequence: CASSVAGAPPGYNEQFF. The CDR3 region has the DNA TGTGCCAGCAGCGTAGCTGGGGCGCCCCCGGGCTACAATGAGCAGTTCTTC.

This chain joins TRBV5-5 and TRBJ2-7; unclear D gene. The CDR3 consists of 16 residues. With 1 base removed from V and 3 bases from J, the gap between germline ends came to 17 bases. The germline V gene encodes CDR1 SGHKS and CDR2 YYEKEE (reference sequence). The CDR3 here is CASSLLSIRMDYEQYF. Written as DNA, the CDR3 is TGTGCCAGCAGCTTGCTTAGCATCCGGATGGACTACGAGCAGTACTTC.

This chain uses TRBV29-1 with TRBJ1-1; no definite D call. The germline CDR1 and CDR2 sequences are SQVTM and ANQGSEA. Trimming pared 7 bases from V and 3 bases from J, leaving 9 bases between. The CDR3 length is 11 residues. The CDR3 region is CSGSRDTEAFF. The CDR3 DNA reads TGCAGCGGTAGCCGGGACACTGAAGCTTTCTTT.

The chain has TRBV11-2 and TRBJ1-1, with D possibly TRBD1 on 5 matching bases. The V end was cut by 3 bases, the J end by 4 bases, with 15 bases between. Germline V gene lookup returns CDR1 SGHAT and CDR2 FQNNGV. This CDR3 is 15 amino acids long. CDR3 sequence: CASSFLGGGSTEAFF. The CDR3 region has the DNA TGTGCCAGCAGCTTTTTGGGGGGTGGAAGCACTGAAGCTTTCTTT.

CDR3 in DNA: TGTGCCAGCAGCTTAACCCCGGGGGGTTTCACAGATACGCAGTATTTT. This translates into CASSLTPGGFTDTQYF. This chain joins TRBV7-3 and TRBJ2-3, with 7 bases that match TRBD2. The CDR3 runs to 16 residues. V trimming: 0 bases; J trimming: 2 bases; junction bases outside the gene matches: 5. Germline V gives CDR1 SGHTA, CDR2 FQGTGA.

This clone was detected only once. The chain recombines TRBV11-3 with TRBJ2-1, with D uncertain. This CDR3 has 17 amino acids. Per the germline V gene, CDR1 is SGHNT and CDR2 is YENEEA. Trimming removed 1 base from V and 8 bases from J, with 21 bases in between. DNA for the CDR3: TGTGCCAGCAGCTTAGGGATTCTCGGAGAAAACGTGGATGAGCAGTTCTTC. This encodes CASSLGILGENVDEQFF.

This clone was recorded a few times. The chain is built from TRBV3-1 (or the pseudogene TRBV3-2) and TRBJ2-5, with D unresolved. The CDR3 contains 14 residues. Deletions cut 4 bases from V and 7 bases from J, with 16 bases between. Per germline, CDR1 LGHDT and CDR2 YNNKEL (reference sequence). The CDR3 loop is CASSPSGSLATQYF. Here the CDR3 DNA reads TGTGCCAGCAGCCCTAGTGGTAGTCTGGCGACCCAGTACTTC.

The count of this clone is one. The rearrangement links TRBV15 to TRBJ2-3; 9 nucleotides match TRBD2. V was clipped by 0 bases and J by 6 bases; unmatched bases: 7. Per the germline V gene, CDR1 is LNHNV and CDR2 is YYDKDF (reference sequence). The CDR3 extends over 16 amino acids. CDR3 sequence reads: CATSRDYSGGRDTQYF. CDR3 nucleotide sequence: TGTGCCACCAGCAGAGATTATAGCGGGGGTAGGGATACGCAGTATTTT.

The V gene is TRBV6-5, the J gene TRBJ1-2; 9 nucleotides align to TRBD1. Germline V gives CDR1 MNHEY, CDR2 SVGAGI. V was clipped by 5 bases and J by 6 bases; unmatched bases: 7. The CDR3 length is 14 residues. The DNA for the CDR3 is TGTGCCAGCAGTAACCGGGACAGGGTGAATGGCTACACCTTC. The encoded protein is CASSNRDRVNGYTF.

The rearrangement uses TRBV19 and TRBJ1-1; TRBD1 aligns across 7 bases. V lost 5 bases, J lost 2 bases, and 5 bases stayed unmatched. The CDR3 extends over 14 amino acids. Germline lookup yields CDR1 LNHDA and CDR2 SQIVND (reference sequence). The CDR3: CASSPRQGNTEAFF. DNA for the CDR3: TGTGCCAGTAGTCCACGACAGGGAAACACTGAAGCTTTCTTT. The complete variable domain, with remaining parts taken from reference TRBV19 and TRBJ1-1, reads DGGITQSPKYLFRKEGQNVTLSCEQNLNHDAMYWYRQDPGQGLRLIYYSQIVNDFQKGDIAEGYSVSREKKESFPLTVTSAQKNPTAFYLCASSPRQGNTEAFFGQGTRLTVV.

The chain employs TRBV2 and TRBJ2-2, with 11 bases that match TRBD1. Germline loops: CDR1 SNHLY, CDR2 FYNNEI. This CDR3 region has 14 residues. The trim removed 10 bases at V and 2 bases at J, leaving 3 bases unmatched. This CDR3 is CATRTGGNTGELFF. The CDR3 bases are TGTGCCACTCGGACAGGGGGCAACACCGGGGAGCTGTTTTTT.

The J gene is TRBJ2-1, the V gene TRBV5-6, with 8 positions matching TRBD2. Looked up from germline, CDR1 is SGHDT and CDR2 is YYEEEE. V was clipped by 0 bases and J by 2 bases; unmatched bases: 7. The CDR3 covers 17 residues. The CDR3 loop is CASSLEGGGRTYNEQFF. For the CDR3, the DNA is TGTGCCAGCAGCTTGGAAGGCGGGGGGCGTACCTACAATGAGCAGTTCTTC.

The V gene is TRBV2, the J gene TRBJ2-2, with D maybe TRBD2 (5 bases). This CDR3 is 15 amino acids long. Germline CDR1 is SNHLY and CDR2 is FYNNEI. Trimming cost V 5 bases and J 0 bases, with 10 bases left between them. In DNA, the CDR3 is TGTGCCAGCAGTCGGAGGAGAACGAACACCGGGGAGCTGTTTTTT. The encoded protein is CASSRRRTNTGELFF.

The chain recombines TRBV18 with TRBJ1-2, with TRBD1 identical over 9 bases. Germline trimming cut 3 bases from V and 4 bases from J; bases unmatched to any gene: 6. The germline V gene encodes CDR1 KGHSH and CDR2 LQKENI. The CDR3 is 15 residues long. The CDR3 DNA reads TGTGCCAGCTCACCGGGACAGGGCCCGTTCTATGGCTACACCTTC. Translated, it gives CASSPGQGPFYGYTF. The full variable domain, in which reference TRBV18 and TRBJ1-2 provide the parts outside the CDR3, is NAGVMQNPRHLVRRRGQEARLRCSPMKGHSHVYWYRQLPEEGLKFMVYLQKENIIDESGMPKERFSAEFPKEGPSILRIQQVVRGDSAAYFCASSPGQGPFYGYTFGSGTRLTVV.

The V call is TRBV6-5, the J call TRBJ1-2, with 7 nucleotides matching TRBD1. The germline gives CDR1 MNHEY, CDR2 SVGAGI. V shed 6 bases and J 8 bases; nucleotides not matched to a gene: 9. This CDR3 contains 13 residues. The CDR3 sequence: CASRETGTNGYTF. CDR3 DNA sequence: TGTGCCAGCAGGGAGACAGGGACAAACGGCTACACCTTC.